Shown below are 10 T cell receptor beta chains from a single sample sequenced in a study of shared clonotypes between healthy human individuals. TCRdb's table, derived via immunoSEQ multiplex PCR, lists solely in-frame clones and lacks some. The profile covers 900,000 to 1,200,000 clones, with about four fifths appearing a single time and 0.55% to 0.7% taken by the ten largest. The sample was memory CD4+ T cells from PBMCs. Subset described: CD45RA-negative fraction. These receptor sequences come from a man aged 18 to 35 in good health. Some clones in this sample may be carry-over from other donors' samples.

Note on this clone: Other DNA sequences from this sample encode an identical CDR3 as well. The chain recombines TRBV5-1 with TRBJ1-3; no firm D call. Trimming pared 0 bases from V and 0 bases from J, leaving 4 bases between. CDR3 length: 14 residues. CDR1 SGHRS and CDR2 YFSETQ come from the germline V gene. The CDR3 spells CASSLEGSGNTIYF. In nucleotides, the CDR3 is TGCGCCAGCAGCTTGGAGGGCTCTGGAAACACCATATATTTT.

CDR3 in amino acids: CSVEEGEGQGYGYTF. In nucleotides, the CDR3 is TGCAGCGTTGAAGAGGGGGAGGGGCAGGGCTATGGCTACACCTTC. The rearrangement joins TRBV29-1 to TRBJ1-2; the D gene is possibly TRBD1 (5 bases). The CDR3 spans 15 residues. V gave up 0 bases and J gave up 4 bases, with 15 bases separating them. The germline CDR1 and CDR2 sequences are SQVTM and ANQGSEA. The full variable domain, in which reference TRBV29-1 and TRBJ1-2 provide the parts outside the CDR3, is SAVISQKPSRDICQRGTSLTIQCQVDSQVTMMFWYRQQPGQSLTLIATANQGSEATYESGFVIDKFPISRPNLTFSTLTVSNMSPEDSSIYLCSVEEGEGQGYGYTFGSGTRLTVV.

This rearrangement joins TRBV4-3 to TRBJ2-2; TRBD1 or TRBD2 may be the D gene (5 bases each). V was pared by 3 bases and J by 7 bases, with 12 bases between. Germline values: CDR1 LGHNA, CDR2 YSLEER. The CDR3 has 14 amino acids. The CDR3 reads CASSHPGTLGELFF. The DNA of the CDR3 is TGCGCCAGCAGCCACCCCGGGACCCTCGGGGAGCTGTTTTTT.

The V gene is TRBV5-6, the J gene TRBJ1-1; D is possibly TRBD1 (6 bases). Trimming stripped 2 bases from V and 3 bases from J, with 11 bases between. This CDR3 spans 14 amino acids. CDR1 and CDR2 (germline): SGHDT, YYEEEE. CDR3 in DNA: TGTGCCAGCAGCTTCGGGGGACACTACACTGAAGCTTTCTTT. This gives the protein CASSFGGHYTEAFF.

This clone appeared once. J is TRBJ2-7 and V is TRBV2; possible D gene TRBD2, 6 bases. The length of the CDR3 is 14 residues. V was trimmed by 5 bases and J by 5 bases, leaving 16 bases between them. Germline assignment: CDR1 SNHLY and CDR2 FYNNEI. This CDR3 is CASSSSGTPHEQYF. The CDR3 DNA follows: TGTGCCAGCAGTAGTTCCGGGACTCCCCACGAGCAGTACTTC.

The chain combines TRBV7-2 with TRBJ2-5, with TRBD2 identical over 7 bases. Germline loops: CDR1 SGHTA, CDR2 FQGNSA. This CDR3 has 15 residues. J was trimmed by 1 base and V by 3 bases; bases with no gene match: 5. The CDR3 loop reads CASSFQRGIQETQYF. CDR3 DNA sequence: TGTGCCAGCAGCTTCCAGCGGGGAATCCAAGAGACCCAGTACTTC.

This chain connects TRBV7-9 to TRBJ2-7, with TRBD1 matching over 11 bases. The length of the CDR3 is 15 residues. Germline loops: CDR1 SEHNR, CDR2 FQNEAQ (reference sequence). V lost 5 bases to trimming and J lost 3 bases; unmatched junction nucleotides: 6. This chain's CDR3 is CASSTQGTGGYEQYF. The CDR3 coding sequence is TGTGCCAGCAGCACCCAGGGGACAGGGGGCTACGAGCAGTACTTC.

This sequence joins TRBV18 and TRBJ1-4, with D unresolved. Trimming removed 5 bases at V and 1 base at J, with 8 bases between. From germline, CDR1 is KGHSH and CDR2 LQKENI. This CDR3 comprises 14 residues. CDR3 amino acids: CASSSQKTNEKLFF. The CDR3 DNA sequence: TGTGCCAGCTCATCGCAGAAAACTAATGAAAAACTGTTTTTT. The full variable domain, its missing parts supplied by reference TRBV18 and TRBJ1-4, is NAGVMQNPRHLVRRRGQEARLRCSPMKGHSHVYWYRQLPEEGLKFMVYLQKENIIDESGMPKERFSAEFPKEGPSILRIQQVVRGDSAAYFCASSSQKTNEKLFFGSGTQLSVL.

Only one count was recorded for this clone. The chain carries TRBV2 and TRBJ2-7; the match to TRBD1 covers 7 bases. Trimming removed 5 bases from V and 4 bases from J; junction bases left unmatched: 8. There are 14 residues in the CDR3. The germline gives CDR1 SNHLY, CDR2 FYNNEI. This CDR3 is CASSSQGVQYEQYF. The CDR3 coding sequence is TGTGCCAGCAGTAGCCAGGGGGTTCAATACGAGCAGTACTTC.

The CDR3 region has the DNA TGTGCCAGCATACTCAGCGGGATGAGATACAATGAGCAGTTCTTC. Translated, it gives CASILSGMRYNEQFF. This chain joins TRBV7-9 and TRBJ2-1, with 7 bases identical to TRBD2. The germline V gene encodes CDR1 SEHNR and CDR2 FQNEAQ (reference sequence). The CDR3 has 15 residues. After removal of 7 bases from V and 4 bases from J, the junction contained 10 bases not matched to a gene.